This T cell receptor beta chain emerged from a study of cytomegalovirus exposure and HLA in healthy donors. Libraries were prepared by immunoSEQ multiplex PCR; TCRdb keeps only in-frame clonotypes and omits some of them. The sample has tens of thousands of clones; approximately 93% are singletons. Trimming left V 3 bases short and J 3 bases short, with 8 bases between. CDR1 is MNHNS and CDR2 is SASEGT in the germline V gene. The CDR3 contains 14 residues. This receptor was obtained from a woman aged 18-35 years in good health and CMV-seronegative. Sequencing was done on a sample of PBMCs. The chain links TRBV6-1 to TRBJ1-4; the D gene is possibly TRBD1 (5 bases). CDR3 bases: TGTGCCAGCAGTGAGGGGCAGGCTAATGAAAAACTGTTTTTT. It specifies CASSEGQANEKLFF.